This T cell receptor (beta chain) was captured in a study of T-cell memory formation after mild COVID-19. Employing constant-segment primers, 5'RACE generated TCR alpha and TCR beta cDNA libraries bearing sample barcodes and UMIs. MiXCR, applied by TCRdb to the 5' RACE reads, yields one record per CDR3 protein. The table includes under 550,000 distinct CDR3 sequences, over 15% detected once. In this sample, this clonotype turned up a few times. Germline CDR1 is LGHNA and CDR2 is YSLEER. Trimming stripped 2 bases from V and 11 bases from J, with 12 bases between. The CDR3 contains 12 residues. This chain links TRBV4-3 with TRBJ1-1, with D possibly being TRBD1 (6 bases). This sequence was found in a man aged 18-30 years who had mild COVID-19 (a few samples of this study predate the infection). Cell type and time point are not known. The source material was PBMCs or a T cell subset sorted from them (not recorded which). The CDR3 coding sequence is TGCGCCAGCAGCCAACAGGGGAGTTACGCTTTCTTT. Its protein product is CASSQQGSYAFF.